This T cell receptor beta chain emerged from a study of OX40 agonist ivuxolimab in advanced cancers. Study-level background: A male proportion of approximately 83% was recorded, with mean age 60 years and range about 20 to 79.

Sequenced by immunoSEQ multiplex PCR; TCRdb stores in-frame clones only, minus some. The table shows over 55,000 clones, with about 88% occurring only once. The CDR3 is made up of 14 amino acids. The germline gives CDR1 ENHRY, CDR2 SYGVKD. V was shortened by 3 bases and J by 1 base, with 9 bases between the two germline ends. As concerns this clone: Its target is unknown.

Study observations and caveats: CD8+ T cells showed, on average, more clonal expansion than CD4+ cells. The study observed clonal expansion of CD4+ and CD8+ blood T cells by week 6 at 0.1 to 3.0 mg/kg. Low normalized clonal expansion also occurred in some nonresponding patients.

The sequencing here drew on CD4+ or CD8+ T cells sorted from blood, taken in a trial of the OX40 agonist ivuxolimab. The chain combines TRBV10-3 with TRBJ1-2; no reliable D call. The sequence was collected from an adult with an advanced solid tumor such as melanoma, head and neck, liver or kidney cancer. CDR3 in DNA: TGTGCCATCAGTGACGGGGAGGGTAACTATGGCTACACCTTC. Its protein product is CAISDGEGNYGYTF.